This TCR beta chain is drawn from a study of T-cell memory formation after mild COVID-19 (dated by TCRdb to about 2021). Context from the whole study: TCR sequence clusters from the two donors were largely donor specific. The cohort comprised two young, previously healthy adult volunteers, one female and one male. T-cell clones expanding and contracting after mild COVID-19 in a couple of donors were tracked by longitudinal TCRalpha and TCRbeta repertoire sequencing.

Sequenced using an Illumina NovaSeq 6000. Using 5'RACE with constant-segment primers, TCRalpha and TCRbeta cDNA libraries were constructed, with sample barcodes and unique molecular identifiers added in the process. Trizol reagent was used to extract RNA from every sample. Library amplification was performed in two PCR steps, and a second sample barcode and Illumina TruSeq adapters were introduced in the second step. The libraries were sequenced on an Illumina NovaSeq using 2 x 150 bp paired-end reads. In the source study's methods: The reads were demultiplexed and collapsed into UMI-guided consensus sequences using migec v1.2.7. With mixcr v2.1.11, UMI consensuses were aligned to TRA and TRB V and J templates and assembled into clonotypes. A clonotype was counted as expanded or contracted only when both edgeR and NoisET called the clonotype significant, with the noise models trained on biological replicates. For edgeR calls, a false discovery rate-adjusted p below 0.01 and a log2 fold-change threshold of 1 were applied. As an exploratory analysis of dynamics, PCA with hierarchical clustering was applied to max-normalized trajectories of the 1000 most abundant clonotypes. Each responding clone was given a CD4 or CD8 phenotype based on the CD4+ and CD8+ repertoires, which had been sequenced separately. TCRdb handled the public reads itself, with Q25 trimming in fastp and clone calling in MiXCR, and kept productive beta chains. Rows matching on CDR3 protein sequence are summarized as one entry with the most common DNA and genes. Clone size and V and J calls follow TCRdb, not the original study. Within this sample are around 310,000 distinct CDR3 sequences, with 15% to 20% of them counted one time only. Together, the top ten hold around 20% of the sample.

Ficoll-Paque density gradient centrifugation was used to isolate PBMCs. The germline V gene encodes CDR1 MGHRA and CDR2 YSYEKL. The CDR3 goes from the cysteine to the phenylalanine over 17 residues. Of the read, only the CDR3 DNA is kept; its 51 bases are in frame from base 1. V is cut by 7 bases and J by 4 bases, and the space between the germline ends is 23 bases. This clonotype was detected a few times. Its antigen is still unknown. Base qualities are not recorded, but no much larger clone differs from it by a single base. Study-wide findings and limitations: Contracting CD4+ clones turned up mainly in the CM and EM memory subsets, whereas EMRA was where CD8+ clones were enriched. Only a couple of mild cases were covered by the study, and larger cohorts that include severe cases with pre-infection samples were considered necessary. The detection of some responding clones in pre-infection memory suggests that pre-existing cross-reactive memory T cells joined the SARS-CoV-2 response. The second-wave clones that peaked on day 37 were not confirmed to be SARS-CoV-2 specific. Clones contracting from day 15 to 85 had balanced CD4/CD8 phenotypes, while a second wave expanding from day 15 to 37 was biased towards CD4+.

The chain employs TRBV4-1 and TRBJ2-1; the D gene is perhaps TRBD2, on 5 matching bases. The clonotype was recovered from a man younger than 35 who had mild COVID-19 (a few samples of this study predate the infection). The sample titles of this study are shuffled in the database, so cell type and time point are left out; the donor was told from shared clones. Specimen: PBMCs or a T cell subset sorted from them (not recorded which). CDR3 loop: CASTPGRERSLYNEQFF. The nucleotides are TGCGCCAGCACCCCGGGGAGAGAGCGCAGTCTGTACAATGAGCAGTTCTTC.